A selection of T cell receptor beta chains follows, all from one sample in a study of PD-1 blockade in classical Hodgkin lymphoma. This table comes from immunoSEQ multiplex PCR, and its TCRdb copy is limited to in-frame clones, with some not included. The sample has 25,000 to 30,000 clones, around 86% seen once. The specimen comprised CD4+ T cells from blood, sampled before the fourth cycle of nivolumab. The receptors were sampled from a human donor with classical Hodgkin lymphoma. Both conserved end residues are part of each CDR3. Each record gives: V gene, clone size, D gene, J gene, CDR3 protein, CDR3 DNA. D genes are given only for firm matches. Size is omitted from some rows. Given values are once, few, many or a class for expanded clones.

>TRBV6-1|-|TRBD1|TRBJ1-5
CASSEASGGDRQPQHF
TGTGCCAGCAGTGAAGCATCAGGGGGCGATCGGCAGCCCCAGCATTTT
>TRBV27|-|TRBD1|TRBJ1-1
CASSLRTGVGTEAFF
TGTGCCAGCAGTTTGAGGACAGGGGTGGGCACTGAAGCTTTCTTT
>TRBV6-5|once|-|TRBJ2-7
CASSYSGNLGPYEQYF
TGTGCCAGCAGTTACTCGGGCAACTTGGGGCCCTACGAGCAGTACTTC
>TRBV5-5|-|-|TRBJ2-1
CASSKGPSLAYNEQFF
TGTGCCAGCTCGAAGGGTCCTTCCCTAGCCTACAATGAGCAGTTCTTC
>TRBV6-6|-|-|TRBJ2-7
CASSYVTGGPTKQYF
TGTGCCAGCAGTTACGTTACTGGGGGGCCTACGAAGCAGTACTTC
>TRBV2|-|-|TRBJ2-3
CASSERRASTDTQYF
TGTGCCAGCAGTGAACGCAGAGCTAGCACAGATACGCAGTATTTT
>TRBV18|-|-|TRBJ2-3
CASSPPLADTQYF
TGTGCCAGCTCACCACCCCTCGCCGATACGCAGTATTTT
>TRBV18|-|TRBD2|TRBJ2-1
CASSPGTSGGGRNEQFF
TGTGCCAGCTCACCCGGGACTAGCGGGGGGGGGCGCAATGAGCAGTTCTTC
>TRBV5-4|-|TRBD2|TRBJ2-1
CASSPETRGVLNEQFF
TGTGCCAGCAGCCCGGAAACACGGGGGGTTTTGAATGAGCAGTTCTTC
>TRBV6-1|-|-|TRBJ1-4
CASSSRVATNEKLFF
TGTGCCAGCAGTTCCAGGGTTGCAACTAATGAAAAACTGTTTTTT
>TRBV5-1|-|TRBD2|TRBJ2-1
CASSPSRDYRTGNEQFF
TGCGCCAGCAGCCCGTCCCGGGACTACAGGACGGGCAATGAGCAGTTCTTC
>TRBV7-9|-|TRBD2|TRBJ2-5
CASSRLAGGWETQYF
TGTGCCAGCAGCCGACTAGCGGGAGGCTGGGAGACCCAGTACTTC
>TRBV28|-|TRBD2|TRBJ2-3
CASSLDRLAESTDTQYF
TGTGCCAGCAGTTTAGATCGACTAGCGGAGAGCACAGATACGCAGTATTTT
>TRBV6-1|-|TRBD1|TRBJ2-7
CASSWTGNYEQYF
TGTGCCAGCAGTTGGACAGGAAACTACGAGCAGTACTTC
>TRBV28|few|-|TRBJ1-2
CASTTGSYGYTF
TGTGCCAGCACTACAGGGTCCTATGGCTACACCTTC
>TRBV29-1|-|-|TRBJ1-3
CSVVPGAGNTIYF
TGCAGCGTTGTCCCAGGGGCTGGAAACACCATATATTTT
>TRBV28|-|-|TRBJ2-2
CASSLPLDTGELFF
TGTGCCAGCAGTTTACCCCTAGACACCGGGGAGCTGTTTTTT
>TRBV2|once|TRBD1|TRBJ1-1
CASSGQGGTEAFF
TGTGCCAGCAGTGGACAGGGGGGGACTGAAGCTTTCTTT
>TRBV27|once|-|TRBJ2-5
CASSLVGAGETQYF
TGTGCCAGCAGTTTAGTGGGGGCAGGAGAGACCCAGTACTTC
>TRBV7-6|-|-|TRBJ2-5
CASSRADRQETQYF
TGTGCCAGCAGCCGGGCCGACAGGCAAGAGACCCAGTACTTC
>TRBV2|-|TRBD2|TRBJ2-7
CASMDLLAAKTSYEQYF
TGTGCCAGCATGGACCTTCTAGCGGCAAAAACCTCCTACGAGCAGTACTTC
>TRBV14|-|TRBD1|TRBJ2-3
CASSQDLLPGQGPEDTQYF
TGTGCCAGCAGCCAAGATCTCTTACCGGGACAGGGCCCGGAGGATACGCAGTATTTT
>TRBV18|-|-|TRBJ1-5
CASSPGQNQPQHF
TGTGCCAGCTCACCAGGGCAAAATCAGCCCCAGCATTTT